This T cell receptor beta chain was sequenced for a study of blood T cell repertoires in COVID-19. Background on the study: PBMCs, B-cell-depleted T cells, or T cells were the source of the cDNA or gDNA that made up the material.

CDR3 length: 15 amino acids. Looked up from germline, CDR1 is SGHRS and CDR2 is YFSETQ. V dropped 3 bases and J dropped 1 base, with 13 bases sitting between them. Before being deemed recovered, Cohort 3 donors had two negative PCRs, clearance, or symptom resolution. The repertoire was sequenced with immunoSEQ multiplex PCR; TCRdb's copy has only in-frame clones and lacks some. This table has about 190,000 clones, about four fifths appearing once. The sequence derives from a young woman who had recovered from COVID-19. Input material: PBMCs or T cells enriched from blood (not recorded which). V and J are TRBV5-1 and TRBJ1-1, with D possibly TRBD1 on 5 matching bases. CDR3 bases: TGCGCCAGCAGCTCGTTGACAGCGGGGAACACTGAAGCTTTCTTT. Encoded protein: CASSSLTAGNTEAFF.